The rows below give T cell receptor beta chains drawn from one sample of a study of blood T cell repertoires in COVID-19. TCRdb's table, derived via immunoSEQ multiplex PCR, lists solely in-frame clones and lacks some. The repertoire holds tens of thousands of clones, with around 82% as singletons. Sequencing was performed on peripheral blood. These receptors originate from an elderly woman with active or convalescent COVID-19. CDR3s include the opening cysteine and the closing phenylalanine or tryptophan. A D gene is named only where the DNA matches it firmly. Clone size is given for some rows only: seen once, a few or many times, or a class if the clone is expanded.

J,D,size,V,CDR3,DNA
TRBJ1-5,NA,NA,TRBV6-5,CASSYYRNQPQHF,TGTGCCAGCAGTTATTATCGCAATCAGCCCCAGCATTTT
TRBJ2-3,TRBD1,NA,TRBV11-3,CASSSSQGASDTQYF,TGTGCCAGCAGCTCCTCGCAGGGGGCGTCAGATACGCAGTATTTT
TRBJ1-1,NA,NA,TRBV7-9,CASSKTTGNTEAFF,TGTGCCAGCAGCAAGACAACAGGGAACACTGAAGCTTTCTTT
TRBJ1-6,TRBD1,once,TRBV2,CASSPGTGVTSPLHF,TGTGCCAGCAGTCCCGGGACAGGGGTCACATCACCCCTCCACTTT
TRBJ2-1,TRBD1,few,TRBV19,CASINPQGLGPNEQFF,TGTGCCAGTATTAATCCACAGGGGTTGGGGCCCAATGAGCAGTTCTTC
TRBJ2-7,NA,NA,TRBV2,CASHSTLQGTGEQYF,TGTGCCAGTCACTCCACCCTACAGGGTACCGGCGAGCAGTACTTC
TRBJ1-3,NA,NA,TRBV7-9,CASSLGTGNTIYF,TGTGCCAGCAGCTTGGGGACAGGAAACACCATATATTTT
TRBJ2-3,NA,NA,TRBV24-1,CATSGRDLGDTQYF,TGTGCCACCTCAGGACGGGACTTGGGAGATACGCAGTATTTT
TRBJ2-1,TRBD2,NA,TRBV4-2,CASSQGAGEYNEQFF,TGTGCCAGCAGCCAAGGAGCGGGAGAGTACAATGAGCAGTTCTTC
TRBJ2-1,TRBD2,NA,TRBV23-1,CASSPLWGTSSYNEQFF,TGCGCCAGCAGTCCCCTCTGGGGGACTAGCAGCTACAATGAGCAGTTCTTC
TRBJ1-4,TRBD1,NA,TRBV10-3,CAISRDRGNEKLFF,TGTGCCATCAGCCGAGACAGGGGAAATGAAAAACTGTTTTTT
TRBJ2-7,TRBD2,NA,TRBV14,CASSHLAGYEQYF,TGTGCCAGCAGCCATCTAGCGGGCTACGAGCAGTACTTC
TRBJ2-2,NA,NA,TRBV6-5,CASSRMNTGELFF,TGTGCCAGCAGCAGGATGAACACCGGGGAGCTGTTTTTT
TRBJ1-2,TRBD1,few,TRBV5-5,CASSLAGQGDSYGYTF,TGTGCCAGCAGCTTGGCCGGCCAGGGGGATTCATATGGCTACACCTTC
TRBJ2-2,NA,NA,TRBV7-9,CASSPRPLEGGELFF,TGTGCCAGCAGCCCCCGCCCCCTGGAGGGCGGGGAGCTGTTTTTT
TRBJ1-5,NA,once,TRBV3-1/TRBV3-2,CASSDRGDQPQHF,TGTGCCAGCAGCGACCGGGGGGACCAGCCCCAGCATTTT
TRBJ1-5,NA,NA,TRBV28,CASSWPGVSQPQHF,TGTGCCAGCAGTTGGCCCGGGGTGAGTCAGCCCCAGCATTTT
TRBJ1-3,NA,once,TRBV7-2,CASSLGMGLRTGNTIYF,TGTGCCAGCAGCTTAGGTATGGGCCTCCGAACTGGAAACACCATATATTTT
TRBJ2-7,TRBD1,few,TRBV28,CASTSGTGGEQYF,TGTGCCAGCACCTCCGGGACAGGGGGCGAGCAGTACTTC
TRBJ1-2,TRBD1,few,TRBV30,CAWSGTGIQRGYTF,TGTGCCTGGAGCGGGACAGGGATTCAGCGCGGCTACACCTTC
TRBJ2-2,NA,few,TRBV6-1,CASSEALRGSGELFF,TGTGCCAGCAGTGAAGCGCTTCGGGGTTCCGGGGAGCTGTTTTTT
TRBJ2-3,NA,NA,TRBV6-1,CASSERGSPDTQYF,TGTGCCAGCAGTGAACGGGGGAGCCCAGATACGCAGTATTTT
TRBJ1-2,NA,NA,TRBV28,CASILDASPGGYTF,TGTGCCAGCATCCTAGACGCCAGCCCGGGGGGCTACACCTTC
TRBJ1-2,TRBD1,NA,TRBV6-5,CASRRQGGYTF,TGTGCCAGCAGACGACAGGGGGGCTACACCTTC
TRBJ2-1,TRBD1,NA,TRBV7-2,CASSTGGLDEQFF,TGTGCCAGCAGCACAGGGGGCTTAGATGAGCAGTTCTTC
TRBJ2-1,NA,NA,TRBV23-1,CASSHQDRYSYNEQFF,TGCGCCAGCAGTCACCAAGACAGATACTCCTACAATGAGCAGTTCTTC
TRBJ1-4,TRBD1,NA,TRBV18,CASSRTGQNHEKLFF,TGTGCCAGCTCAAGAACGGGACAGAATCATGAAAAACTGTTTTTT
TRBJ2-3,NA,NA,TRBV9,CASSVVGTSADTQYF,TGTGCCAGCAGCGTAGTGGGGACATCCGCAGATACGCAGTATTTT
TRBJ2-1,TRBD2,NA,TRBV4-1,CASSQRVAGGPYNEQFF,TGCGCCAGCAGCCAGAGGGTAGCGGGAGGGCCTTACAATGAGCAGTTCTTC